This is a list of T cell receptor beta chains from one sample in a study of cytomegalovirus exposure and HLA in healthy donors. The data were produced by immunoSEQ multiplex PCR, yet TCRdb's version contains in-frame clones alone and is incomplete. Of approximately 150,000 clones in the sample, approximately 84% were seen once. The sequencing input was PBMCs. These receptors all stem from a girl aged 5 to 17 in good health and CMV-seropositive. CDR3s include the opening cysteine and the closing phenylalanine or tryptophan. A D gene is named only where the DNA matches it firmly.

V gene,J gene,D gene,CDR3 protein,CDR3 DNA
TRBV2,TRBJ1-1,NA,CASRDQLGGTEAFF,TGTGCCAGCAGAGACCAACTCGGGGGCACTGAAGCTTTCTTT
TRBV5-4,TRBJ1-2,TRBD1,CASSPDRDYGYTF,TGTGCCAGCAGCCCGGACAGGGACTATGGCTACACCTTC
TRBV29-1,TRBJ1-1,NA,CSVGRGVTEAFF,TGCAGCGTGGGACGGGGGGTGACTGAAGCTTTCTTT
TRBV6-5,TRBJ2-7,NA,CASRLDRTTYF,TGTGCCAGCAGGTTAGACAGAACTACCTACTTC
TRBV30,TRBJ2-1,TRBD2,CAWKRGGRYNEQFF,TGTGCCTGGAAGCGGGGGGGCAGGTACAATGAGCAGTTCTTC
TRBV7-9,TRBJ1-1,NA,CASSLFGATRGNTEAFF,TGTGCCAGCAGCTTATTTGGTGCTACCCGCGGGAACACTGAAGCTTTCTTT
TRBV9,TRBJ2-3,NA,CASSVLVSADTQYF,TGTGCCAGCAGCGTCTTAGTCTCGGCAGATACGCAGTATTTT
TRBV11-3,TRBJ1-6,NA,CASSLRVSNSPLHF,TGTGCCAGCAGCTTGCGGGTCAGTAATTCACCCCTCCACTTT
TRBV6-1,TRBJ1-5,TRBD1,CASSEVRGTGVQPQHF,TGTGCCAGCAGTGAAGTACGAGGGACAGGGGTTCAGCCCCAGCATTTT
TRBV10-3,TRBJ2-2,NA,CAISEPQGAGELFF,TGTGCCATCAGTGAGCCTCAGGGTGCCGGGGAGCTGTTTTTT